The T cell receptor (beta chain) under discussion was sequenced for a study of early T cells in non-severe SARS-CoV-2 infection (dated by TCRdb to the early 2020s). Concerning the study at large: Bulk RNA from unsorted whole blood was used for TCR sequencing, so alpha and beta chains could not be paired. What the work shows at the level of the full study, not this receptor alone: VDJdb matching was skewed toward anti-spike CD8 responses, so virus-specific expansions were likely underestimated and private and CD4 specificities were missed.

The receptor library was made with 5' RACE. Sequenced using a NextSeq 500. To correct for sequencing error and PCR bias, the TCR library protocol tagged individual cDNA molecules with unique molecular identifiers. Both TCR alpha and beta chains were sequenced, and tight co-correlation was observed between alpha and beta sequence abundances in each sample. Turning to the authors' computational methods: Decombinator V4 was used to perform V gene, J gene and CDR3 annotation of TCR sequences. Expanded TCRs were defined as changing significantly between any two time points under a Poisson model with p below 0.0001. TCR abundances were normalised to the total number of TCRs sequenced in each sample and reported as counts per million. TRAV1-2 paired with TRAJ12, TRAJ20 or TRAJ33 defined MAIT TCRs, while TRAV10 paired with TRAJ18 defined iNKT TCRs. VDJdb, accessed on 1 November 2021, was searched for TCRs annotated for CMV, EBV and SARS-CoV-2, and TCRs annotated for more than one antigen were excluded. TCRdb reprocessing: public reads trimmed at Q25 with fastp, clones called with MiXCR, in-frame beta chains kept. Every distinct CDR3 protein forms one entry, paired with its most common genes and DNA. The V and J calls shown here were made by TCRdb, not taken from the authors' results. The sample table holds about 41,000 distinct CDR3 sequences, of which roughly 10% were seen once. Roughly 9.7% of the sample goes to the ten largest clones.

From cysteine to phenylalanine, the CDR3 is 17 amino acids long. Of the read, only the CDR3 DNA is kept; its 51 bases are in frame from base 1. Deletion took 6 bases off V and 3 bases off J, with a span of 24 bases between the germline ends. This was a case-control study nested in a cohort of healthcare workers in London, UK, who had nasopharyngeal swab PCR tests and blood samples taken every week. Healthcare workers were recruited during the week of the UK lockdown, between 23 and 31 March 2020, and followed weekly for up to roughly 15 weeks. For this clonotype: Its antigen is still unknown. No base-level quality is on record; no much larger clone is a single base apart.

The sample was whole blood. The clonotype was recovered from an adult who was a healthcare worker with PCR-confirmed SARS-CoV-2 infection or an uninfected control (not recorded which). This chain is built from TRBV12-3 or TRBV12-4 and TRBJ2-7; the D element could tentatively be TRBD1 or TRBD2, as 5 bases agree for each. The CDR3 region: CASSRSQVGTGIYEQYF. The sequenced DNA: TGTGCCAGCAGCCGATCGCAGGTAGGGACGGGGATCTACGAGCAGTACTTC.